A selection of T cell receptor beta chains follows, all from one sample in a study of CD8 T cells in Susac syndrome. TCRdb redid the calling of the immunoSEQ multiplex PCR reads with MiXCR, one entry per CDR3 protein. The table shows fewer than 200,000 distinct CDR3 sequences, with roughly 95% occurring only once. Sequenced input: CD4+ T cells from PBMCs. These receptors all come from a human donor in good health. The CDR3 runs from the conserved cysteine through the conserved F or W. A D gene is named only where the DNA matches it firmly. Not all rows give a size; the values are once, few, many and, for expanded clones, a class.

TRBJ1-2,.,TRBV3-1,.,TGTGCCAGCAGCCTTCCGCAGGGTTCCGGCTACACCTTC,CASSLPQGSGYTF
TRBJ2-6,.,TRBV2,.,TGTGCCAGCAGTAGACAGTTGGCAACGTTAGACGTCCTGACTTTC,CASSRQLATLDVLTF
TRBJ2-4,.,TRBV29-1,.,TGCAGCGTTGAAGATCGCCTGGGGCGGAACATTCAGTACTTC,CSVEDRLGRNIQYF
TRBJ1-1,TRBD1,TRBV30,.,TGTGCCTGGAACAGGGGCGTCCGGAACACTGAAGCTTTCTTT,CAWNRGVRNTEAFF
TRBJ2-7,.,TRBV29-1,.,TGCAGCGTTTACGCGCCCCCTGGGGGGGAGCAGTACTTC,CSVYAPPGGEQYF
TRBJ2-3,TRBD1,TRBV20-1,.,TGCAGTGCCAGGACAGGGACTTTCGATACGCAGTATTTT,CSARTGTFDTQYF
TRBJ2-1,TRBD1,TRBV24-1,.,TGTGCCACCAGTGATTTGGGGGACAGGGGGAAGGATGAGCAGTTCTTC,CATSDLGDRGKDEQFF
TRBJ1-5,TRBD1,TRBV12-3/TRBV12-4,.,TGTGCCAGCAGTCGGACAGGGGGCGTGCAGCCCCAGCATTTT,CASSRTGGVQPQHF
TRBJ2-3,.,TRBV7-2,.,TGTGCCAGCAGCCCTGGGACCGTCCCCGATACGCAGTATTTT,CASSPGTVPDTQYF
TRBJ1-1,TRBD1,TRBV25-1,.,TGTGCCAGCAGCCCGGGACAGGGTCGTGTGGAGAACACTGAAGCTTTCTTT,CASSPGQGRVENTEAFF
TRBJ2-1,.,TRBV14,.,TGTGCCAGCAGCCCGAGACTGGAGTACAATGAGCAGTTCTTC,CASSPRLEYNEQFF
TRBJ2-1,TRBD2,TRBV27,.,TGTGCCAGCAGTCCCGGGCAGCGGGAGGGTAATGAGCAGTTCTTC,CASSPGQREGNEQFF
TRBJ1-5,.,TRBV15,.,TGTGCCACCAGCAGAGATACAGGGAATTGGCAGCCCCAGCATTTT,CATSRDTGNWQPQHF
TRBJ2-1,.,TRBV9,.,TGTGCCAGCAGCGTAGGAGGGAGACGGGGCGATGAGCAGTTCTTC,CASSVGGRRGDEQFF
TRBJ2-5,.,TRBV24-1,.,TGTGCCACCAGGGGGTACCAAGAGACCCAGTACTTC,CATRGYQETQYF
TRBJ2-5,.,TRBV2,.,TGTGCCAGCATCAACAGGGAACAAGAGACCCAGTACTTC,CASINREQETQYF
TRBJ2-6,.,TRBV27,.,TGTGCCAGCAGTTTGATCCGCTCTGGGGCCAACGTCCTGACTTTC,CASSLIRSGANVLTF
TRBJ2-7,.,TRBV5-4,.,TGTGCCAGCAGCTACGTGGGGGCCTACGAGCAGTACTTC,CASSYVGAYEQYF
TRBJ2-7,TRBD1,TRBV30,once,TGTGCCTGGAGTGGACAGGGGGGCAACGAGCAGTACTTC,CAWSGQGGNEQYF
TRBJ2-5,TRBD2,TRBV20-1,.,TGCAGTGCAGATCCGGGACTAGCGAACCAAGAGACCCAGTACTTC,CSADPGLANQETQYF
TRBJ2-3,.,TRBV6-6,.,TGTGCCAGCAGTCCGCCCGGGAGCACAGATACGCAGTATTTT,CASSPPGSTDTQYF
TRBJ2-5,.,TRBV29-1,.,TGCAGCTTCCGGGACTTCCCCGAAGAGACCCAGTACTTC,CSFRDFPEETQYF
TRBJ2-1,TRBD2,TRBV12-3/TRBV12-4,.,TGTGCCAGCAGTAAACAAGCGGGAGGAACGAATGAGCAGTTCTTC,CASSKQAGGTNEQFF
TRBJ1-1,.,TRBV29-1,.,TGCAGCGTTGAAAGCCGCGCTGAAGCTTTCTTT,CSVESRAEAFF
TRBJ2-7,.,TRBV9,.,TGTGCCAGCAGCGTAGAGGCTAGTCGAACCTACGAGCAGTACTTC,CASSVEASRTYEQYF
TRBJ2-3,TRBD2,TRBV27,.,TGTGCCAGCAGTTTCTTCCTTCCGGGACTAGCGGGAGTGTACACAGATACGCAGTATTTT,CASSFFLPGLAGVYTDTQYF
TRBJ2-3,TRBD2,TRBV7-2,.,TGTGCCAGCAGCCCCGGGACTAGCGGGAGGAGGGATACGCAGTATTTT,CASSPGTSGRRDTQYF
TRBJ2-1,.,TRBV5-4,.,TGTGCCAGCAGCTCGCTCTTTGCGGGCTTCAATGAGCAGTTCTTC,CASSSLFAGFNEQFF
TRBJ2-5,TRBD1,TRBV27,.,TGTGCCAGCAGTTCCCGCCCGGGACAGCTAAGGGAAGAGACCCAGTACTTC,CASSSRPGQLREETQYF